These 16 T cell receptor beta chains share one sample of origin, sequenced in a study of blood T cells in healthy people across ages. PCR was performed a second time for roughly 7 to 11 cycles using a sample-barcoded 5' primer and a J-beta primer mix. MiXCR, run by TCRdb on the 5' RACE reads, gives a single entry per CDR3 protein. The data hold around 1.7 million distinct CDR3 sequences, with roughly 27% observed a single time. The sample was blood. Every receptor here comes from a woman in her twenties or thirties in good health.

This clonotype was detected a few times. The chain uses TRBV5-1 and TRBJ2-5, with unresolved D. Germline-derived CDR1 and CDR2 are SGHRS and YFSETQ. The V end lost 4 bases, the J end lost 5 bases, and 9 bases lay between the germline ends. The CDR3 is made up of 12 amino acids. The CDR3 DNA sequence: TGCGCCAGCAGCGGGCAGGCGGAGACCCAGTACTTC. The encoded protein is CASSGQAETQYF.

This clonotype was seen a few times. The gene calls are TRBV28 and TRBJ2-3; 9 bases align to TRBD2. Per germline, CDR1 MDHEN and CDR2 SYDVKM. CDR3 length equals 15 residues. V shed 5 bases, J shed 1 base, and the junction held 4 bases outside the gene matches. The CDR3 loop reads CASSGTSLGTDTQYF. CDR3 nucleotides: TGTGCCAGCAGTGGGACTAGCTTAGGCACAGATACGCAGTATTTT.

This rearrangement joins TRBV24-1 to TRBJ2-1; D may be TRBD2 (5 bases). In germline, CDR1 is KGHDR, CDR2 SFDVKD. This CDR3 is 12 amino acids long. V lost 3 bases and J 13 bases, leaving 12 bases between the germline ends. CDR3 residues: CATSDGGVTQFF. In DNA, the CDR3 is TGTGCCACCAGTGATGGAGGAGTGACCCAGTTCTTC.

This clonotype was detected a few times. CDR3 protein: CASSWETASYEQYF. CDR3 sequence (DNA): TGTGCCAGCAGCTGGGAGACCGCATCCTACGAGCAGTACTTC. V is TRBV5-5 and J is TRBJ2-7; weak D call: TRBD2 (5 bases). Trimming removed 3 bases at V and 1 base at J, with 11 bases between. CDR3 length equals 14 residues. Germline V gene sequence: CDR1 SGHKS, CDR2 YYEKEE (reference sequence).

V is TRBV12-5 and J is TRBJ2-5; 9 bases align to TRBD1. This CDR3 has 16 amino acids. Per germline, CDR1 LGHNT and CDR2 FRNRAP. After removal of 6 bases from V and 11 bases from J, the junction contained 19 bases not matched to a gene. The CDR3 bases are TGTGCTAGTGGATCCCTTCCCGGGACAGGGTCCCATGAGCAGTACTTC. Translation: CASGSLPGTGSHEQYF.

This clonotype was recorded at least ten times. CDR3 coding DNA: TGTGCCAGCAGCCCCCGCCGGGCTATACAAGAGACCCAGTACTTC. The encoded protein is CASSPRRAIQETQYF. The chain is built from TRBV7-2 and TRBJ2-5; D unclear. CDR1 is SGHTA, CDR2 FQGNSA, per germline. This CDR3 region has 15 residues. The V end lost 5 bases, the J end lost 2 bases, and 15 bases lay between the germline ends. The full variable domain, with the rest looked up from reference TRBV7-2 and TRBJ2-5, is GAGVSQSPSNKVTEKGKDVELRCDPISGHTALYWYRQSLGQGLEFLIYFQGNSAPDKSGLPSDRFSAERTGGSVSTLTIQRTQQEDSAVYLCASSPRRAIQETQYFGPGTRLLVL.

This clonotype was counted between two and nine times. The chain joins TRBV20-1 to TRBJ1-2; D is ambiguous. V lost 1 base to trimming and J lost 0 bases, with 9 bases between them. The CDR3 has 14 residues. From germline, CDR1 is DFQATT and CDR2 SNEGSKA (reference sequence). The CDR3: CSARVPRTNYGYTF. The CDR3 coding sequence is TGCAGTGCTAGAGTTCCGAGAACTAACTATGGCTACACCTTC.

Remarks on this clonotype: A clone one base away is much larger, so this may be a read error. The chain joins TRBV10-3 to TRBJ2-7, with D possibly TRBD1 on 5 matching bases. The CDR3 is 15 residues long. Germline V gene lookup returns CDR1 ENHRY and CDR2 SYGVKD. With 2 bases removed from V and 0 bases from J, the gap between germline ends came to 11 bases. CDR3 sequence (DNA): TGTGCCATCAGTGAGCCCAGGACAAGCTCCTACGAGCAGTACTTC. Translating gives CAISEPRTSSYEQYF.

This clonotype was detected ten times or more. The CDR3 coding sequence is TGCAGTGCTAGAGTTTGGGCCCGCGGGAGGACCGCAGATACGCAGTATTTT. Translation: CSARVWARGRTADTQYF. The chain recombines TRBV20-1 with TRBJ2-3; 8 bases agree with TRBD2. The J segment lost 4 bases and the V segment lost 1 base, leaving 13 bases of the junction unmatched. The CDR3 covers 17 residues. Germline CDR1 DFQATT, CDR2 SNEGSKA (reference sequence).

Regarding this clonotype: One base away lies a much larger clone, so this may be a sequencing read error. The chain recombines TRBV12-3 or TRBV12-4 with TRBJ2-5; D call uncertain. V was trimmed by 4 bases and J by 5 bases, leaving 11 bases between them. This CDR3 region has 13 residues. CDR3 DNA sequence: TGTGCCAGCAGTTACGCAGGAAGCGAGACCCAGTACTTC. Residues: CASSYAGSETQYF.

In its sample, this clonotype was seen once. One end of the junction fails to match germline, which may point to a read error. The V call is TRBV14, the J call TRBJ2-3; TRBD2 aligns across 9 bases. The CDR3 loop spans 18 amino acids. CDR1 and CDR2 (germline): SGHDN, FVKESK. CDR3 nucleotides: TGTGCCAGCAGCCAAGAAGGAGCGGGGGGCCCCCTCACAAATACGCAGTATTTT. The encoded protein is CASSQEGAGGPLTNTQYF.

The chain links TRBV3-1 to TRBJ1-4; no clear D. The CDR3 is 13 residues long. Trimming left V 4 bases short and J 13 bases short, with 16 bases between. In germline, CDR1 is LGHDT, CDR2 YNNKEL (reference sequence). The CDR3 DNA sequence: TGTGCCAGCAGCCCAACCTCTGCGGGAGGACTGTTTTTT. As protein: CASSPTSAGGLFF.

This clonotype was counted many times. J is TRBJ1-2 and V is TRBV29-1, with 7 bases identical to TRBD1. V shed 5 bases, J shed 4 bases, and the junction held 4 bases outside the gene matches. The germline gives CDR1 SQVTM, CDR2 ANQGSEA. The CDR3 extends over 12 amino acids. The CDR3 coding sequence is TGCAGCGTTTCCGACAGGGCCTATGGCTACACCTTC. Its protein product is CSVSDRAYGYTF.

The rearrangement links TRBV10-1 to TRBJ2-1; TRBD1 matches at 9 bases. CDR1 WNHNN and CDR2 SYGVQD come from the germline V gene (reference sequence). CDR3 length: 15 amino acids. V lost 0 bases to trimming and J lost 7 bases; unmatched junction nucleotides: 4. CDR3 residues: CASSESGTGLNEQFF. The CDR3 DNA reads TGCGCCAGCAGTGAGTCTGGGACAGGGCTAAATGAGCAGTTCTTC.

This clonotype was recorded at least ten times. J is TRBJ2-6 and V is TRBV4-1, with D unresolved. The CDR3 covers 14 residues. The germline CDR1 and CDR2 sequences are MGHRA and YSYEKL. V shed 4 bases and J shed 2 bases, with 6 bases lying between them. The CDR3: CASSPSPGANVLTF. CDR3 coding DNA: TGCGCCAGCAGCCCCTCACCTGGGGCCAACGTCCTGACTTTC.

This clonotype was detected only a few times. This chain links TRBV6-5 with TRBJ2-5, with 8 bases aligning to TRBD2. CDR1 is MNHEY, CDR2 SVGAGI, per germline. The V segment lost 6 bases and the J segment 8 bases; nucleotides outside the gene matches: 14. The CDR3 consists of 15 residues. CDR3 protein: CASRGSGAGEGTQYF. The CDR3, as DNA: TGTGCCAGCAGGGGGTCGGGAGCGGGGGAGGGAACCCAGTACTTC.